The sequence of this T cell receptor beta chain was determined in a study of cytomegalovirus exposure and HLA in healthy donors. General study results and limits: Analysis performed later found roughly 17,000 TCR beta sequences associated with HLA alleles at 0.05 false discovery rate. With high specificity and sensitivity, the classifier reportedly diagnosed cytomegalovirus status.

Healthy bone marrow donors made up the donors. Despite likely unrecorded immune exposures, the donors were nominally healthy at the time of sampling. Germline V gene data show CDR1 as SGHVS and CDR2 as FQNEAQ. V lost 1 base and J lost 6, with 15 bases in between. The CDR3 covers 15 residues. It was with 60 Vbeta and 13 Jbeta primers that the PCR ran. Here immunoSEQ multiplex PCR was the method, and the copy in TCRdb shows in-frame clones only, minus some. This table has 150,000 to 180,000 clones, 80% appearing once. For this clone: Its antigen is still unknown.

This chain links TRBV7-8 with TRBJ1-1; D perhaps matches TRBD1 (6 bases). The sample comprised PBMCs. The source is a man aged 25 to 40 in good health and CMV-seropositive. CDR3 residues: CASSLEIRGGPEAFF. DNA for the CDR3: TGTGCCAGCAGCTTAGAGATACGGGGGGGCCCTGAAGCTTTCTTT. The full variable domain, in which reference TRBV7-8 and TRBJ1-1 provide the parts outside the CDR3, is GAGVSQSPRYKVAKRGQDVALRCDPISGHVSLFWYQQALGQGPEFLTYFQNEAQLDKSGLPSDRFFAERPEGSVSTLKIQRTQQEDSAVYLCASSLEIRGGPEAFFGQGTRLTVV.